This is a list of T cell receptor beta chains from one sample in a study of blood T cells in healthy people across ages. TCRdb itself ran the 5' RACE reads through MiXCR, one entry per CDR3 protein. The table lists about 1.8 million distinct CDR3 sequences, around half of them singletons, with less than 2.5% in the top ten. The specimen was blood. These receptors all stem from a woman aged 40-49 years in good health. The CDR3 runs from the conserved cysteine through the conserved F or W. The order of the fields is clone size, V gene, D gene, J gene, CDR3 protein, CDR3 DNA. D genes are given only for firm matches. Size values are once, few and many counts, or a class for expanded clones, and some rows have none.

>NA|TRBV5-1|TRBD2|TRBJ2-5
CASSENAGVGETQYF
TGCGCCAGCAGCGAAAATGCGGGGGTCGGAGAGACCCAGTACTTC
>NA|TRBV4-2|NA|TRBJ2-4
CASSQGLEYGAPRAKNIQYF
TGTGCCAGCAGCCAAGGCTTGGAATATGGGGCACCTCGAGCCAAAAACATTCAGTACTTC
>NA|TRBV24-1|NA|TRBJ1-5
CALRGGNQPQHF
TGTGCCCTACGGGGGGGCAATCAGCCCCAGCATTTT
>NA|TRBV20-1|TRBD2|TRBJ2-1
CSASPPSPTSGSSYNEQFF
TGCAGTGCTAGCCCCCCATCACCGACTAGCGGCAGCTCCTACAATGAGCAGTTCTTC
>NA|TRBV20-1|NA|TRBJ2-5
CSARAGLNMETQYF
TGCAGTGCTAGAGCGGGATTGAATATGGAGACCCAGTACTTC
>NA|TRBV7-3|TRBD2|TRBJ2-1
CASSSPVRGMYEQFF
TGTGCCAGCAGCTCCCCGGTGCGGGGGATGTATGAGCAGTTCTTC
>NA|TRBV6-2/TRBV6-3|NA|TRBJ1-2
CASSPLKGYTF
TGTGCCAGCAGCCCACTAAAGGGCTACACCTTC
>NA|TRBV20-1|TRBD2|TRBJ2-4
CSARSYLTAGGIQYF
TGCAGTGCTAGAAGTTATCTGACCGCGGGGGGCATTCAGTACTTC
>many|TRBV20-1|NA|TRBJ2-7
CSARQPDSGSYEQYF
TGCAGTGCTAGACAACCCGACAGCGGGTCCTACGAGCAGTACTTC
>NA|TRBV6-2/TRBV6-3|TRBD1|TRBJ2-7
CASSPQGIAAEQYF
TGTGCCAGCAGTCCACAGGGGATCGCAGCCGAGCAGTACTTC
>few|TRBV12-3/TRBV12-4|NA|TRBJ2-5
CASARTHQETQYF
TGTGCCAGCGCGCGGACTCACCAAGAGACCCAGTACTTC
>NA|TRBV9|NA|TRBJ1-1
CASSVSGVNTEAFF
TGTGCCAGCAGCGTTTCAGGGGTGAACACTGAAGCTTTCTTT
>NA|TRBV3-1|NA|TRBJ2-1
CASSHPEETQFF
TGTGCCAGCAGCCACCCCGAGGAGACCCAGTTCTTC
>NA|TRBV20-1|TRBD2|TRBJ2-1
CSASTGLAANEQFF
TGCAGTGCTTCCACGGGACTAGCGGCAAATGAGCAGTTCTTC
>NA|TRBV6-2/TRBV6-3|TRBD2|TRBJ2-1
CASSYGAGGGSEQFF
TGTGCCAGCAGTTACGGGGCGGGAGGAGGGAGTGAGCAGTTCTTC